A single sample gave rise to the 10 T cell receptor beta chains below, sequenced in a study of T cells after somatic rescue of genetic block. TCRdb's table, derived via immunoSEQ multiplex PCR, lists solely in-frame clones and lacks some. Found here are fewer than 150,000 clones, 75% to 95% of them singletons; the top ten hold about 1.5%. Sequencing input: peripheral blood mononuclear cells (PBMCs). The receptors derive from a woman younger than 30.

This clone was observed once. The chain has TRBV7-2 and TRBJ2-6; D is perhaps TRBD1 (6 bases). The ends were cut back, 5 bases at V and 0 bases at J, with 8 bases in the middle. Germline V gene data show CDR1 as SGHTA and CDR2 as FQGNSA. The CDR3 totals 15 residues. For the CDR3, the DNA is TGTGCCAGCAGCCGGGACACCTCTGGGGCCAACGTCCTGACTTTC. It translates to CASSRDTSGANVLTF. The variable domain in full, with the rest retrieved from reference TRBV7-2 and TRBJ2-6, is GAGVSQSPSNKVTEKGKDVELRCDPISGHTALYWYRQSLGQGLEFLIYFQGNSAPDKSGLPSDRFSAERTGGSVSTLTIQRTQQEDSAVYLCASSRDTSGANVLTFGAGSRLTVL.

The V call is TRBV5-6, the J call TRBJ2-2; D uncertain. The V and J ends lost 4 bases and 3 bases respectively, with 19 bases between them. Per the germline V gene, CDR1 is SGHDT and CDR2 is YYEEEE. This CDR3 contains 17 residues. The CDR3 sequence: CASSPLGPPRDTGELFF. CDR3 bases: TGTGCCAGCAGCCCCCTCGGTCCGCCCCGGGACACCGGGGAGCTGTTTTTT.

The V call is TRBV28, the J call TRBJ1-1, with TRBD1 identical over 12 bases. CDR1 is MDHEN, CDR2 SYDVKM, per germline. V shed 8 bases and J 5 bases; nucleotides not matched to a gene: 12. This CDR3 contains 16 residues. As DNA, the CDR3 is TGTGCCAGCTCGGAAGGGACAGGGGGCAAGTGGACTGAAGCTTTCTTT. Encoded protein: CASSEGTGGKWTEAFF.

The chain carries TRBV14 and TRBJ2-1, with 8 bases fitting TRBD2. The CDR3 has 14 residues. From germline, CDR1 is SGHDN and CDR2 FVKESK. V shed 5 bases, J shed 5 bases, and the junction held 5 bases outside the gene matches. The CDR3 protein is CASSNSGNHNEQFF. For the CDR3, the DNA is TGTGCCAGCAGCAATAGCGGGAATCACAATGAGCAGTTCTTC.

The rearrangement joins TRBV19 to TRBJ1-1, with 8 bases lining up with TRBD1. This CDR3 comprises 11 residues. Germline V gene lookup returns CDR1 LNHDA and CDR2 SQIVND (reference sequence). Trimming at V came to 8 bases and at J to 6 bases, leaving 2 bases not matched to a gene. The CDR3 nucleotides are TGTGCCAGTGTCAGGGGGCCTGAAGCTTTCTTT. Amino acid sequence: CASVRGPEAFF.

The chain employs TRBV9 and TRBJ2-1; TRBD2 agrees at 13 bases. Germline V gives CDR1 SGDLS, CDR2 YYNGEE. Trimming at V came to 5 bases and at J to 9 bases, leaving 5 bases not matched to a gene. The CDR3 loop spans 14 amino acids. The CDR3, as DNA: TGTGCCAGCAGTTTCGGACTAGCGGGGGTTGAGCAGTTCTTC. Translated: CASSFGLAGVEQFF. The entire variable domain, with the rest obtained from reference TRBV9 and TRBJ2-1, is as follows: DSGVTQTPKHLITATGQRVTLRCSPRSGDLSVYWYQQSLDQGLQFLIQYYNGEERAKGNILERFSAQQFPDLHSELNLSSLELGDSALYFCASSFGLAGVEQFFGPGTRLTVL.

J is TRBJ2-1 and V is TRBV7-2; tentatively, D is TRBD2 (5 bases). CDR3 size: 16 residues. Trimming took off 1 base at V and 2 bases at J, with 12 bases between the two ends. Germline CDR1 SGHTA, CDR2 FQGNSA. The CDR3: CASSLVGAGAYNEQFF. The CDR3 DNA is TGTGCCAGCAGCTTAGTGGGCGCGGGTGCCTACAATGAGCAGTTCTTC.

This clone was seen just once. The J gene is TRBJ2-7, the V gene TRBV19, with 8 bases fitting TRBD2. The V gene end was trimmed by 5 bases and the J gene end by 0 bases; junction bases not matched to a gene: 12. CDR1 and CDR2 (germline): LNHDA, SQIVND (reference sequence). This CDR3 has 17 residues. This CDR3 is CASSVASGLLYSYEQYF. The CDR3 coding sequence is TGTGCCAGTAGTGTGGCTAGCGGGTTACTATACTCCTACGAGCAGTACTTC.

The CDR3 sequence: CASSSLETNEKLFF. CDR3 in DNA: TGTGCCAGCAGCTCGCTGGAAACTAATGAAAAACTGTTTTTT. The J gene is TRBJ1-4, the V gene TRBV11-2; no clear D. Germline V gene data show CDR1 as SGHAT and CDR2 as FQNNGV. Between the trimmed V and J ends, which lost 4 bases and 1 base, there was a span of 7 bases. This CDR3 comprises 14 residues.

V usage is TRBV6-1 and J usage is TRBJ2-7; 7 bases map to TRBD2. The V segment lost 5 bases and the J segment 4 bases; nucleotides outside the gene matches: 2. Germline V lookup: CDR1 MNHNS, CDR2 SASEGT. There are 12 residues in the CDR3. This CDR3 is CASSSGGYEQYF. The CDR3 nucleotides are TGTGCCAGCAGTTCCGGGGGGTACGAGCAGTACTTC.